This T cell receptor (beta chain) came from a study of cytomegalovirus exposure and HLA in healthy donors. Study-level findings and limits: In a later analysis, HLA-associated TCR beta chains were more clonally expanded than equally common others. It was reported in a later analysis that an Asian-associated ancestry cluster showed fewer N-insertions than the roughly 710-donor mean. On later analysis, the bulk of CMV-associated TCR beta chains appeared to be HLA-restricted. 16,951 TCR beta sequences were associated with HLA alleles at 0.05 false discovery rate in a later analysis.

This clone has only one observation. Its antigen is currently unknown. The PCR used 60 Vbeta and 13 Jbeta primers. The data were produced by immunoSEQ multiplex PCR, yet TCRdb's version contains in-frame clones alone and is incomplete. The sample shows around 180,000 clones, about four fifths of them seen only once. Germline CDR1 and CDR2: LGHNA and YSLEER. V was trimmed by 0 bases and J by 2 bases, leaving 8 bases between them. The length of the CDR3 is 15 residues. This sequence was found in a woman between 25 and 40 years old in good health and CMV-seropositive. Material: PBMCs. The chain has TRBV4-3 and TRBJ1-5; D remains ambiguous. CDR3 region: CASSQEVGGNQPQHF. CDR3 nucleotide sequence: TGCGCCAGCAGCCAAGAGGTCGGGGGCAATCAGCCCCAGCATTTT.